Listed below are T cell receptor beta chains from one sample, sequenced in a study of blood T cell repertoires in COVID-19. Sequencing was performed with immunoSEQ multiplex PCR; in TCRdb, only in-frame clones are kept and a portion is missing. This table holds under 200,000 clones, 85% to 90% found once. The sequenced material came from peripheral blood. All receptors come from a woman of 80 years or more in a cohort sampled during active or convalescent COVID-19. The CDR3 runs from the conserved cysteine through the conserved F or W. A D gene is named only where the DNA matches it firmly. The size of a clone is reported for some rows only, either as once, few or many, or as a class for expanded clones.

clone_size: .; d_call: .; j_call: TRBJ1-2; v_call: TRBV9; cdr3_aa: CASSLSPRGGVTNYGYTF; cdr3_nt: TGTGCCAGCAGCTTAAGCCCCCGTGGGGGCGTAACTAACTATGGCTACACCTTC
clone_size: .; d_call: TRBD1; j_call: TRBJ1-6; v_call: TRBV5-1; cdr3_aa: CASSPGQENSPLHF; cdr3_nt: TGCGCCAGCAGCCCGGGACAGGAAAATTCACCCCTCCACTTT
clone_size: .; d_call: TRBD2; j_call: TRBJ2-7; v_call: TRBV11-2; cdr3_aa: CASSFSGDYSYEQYF; cdr3_nt: TGTGCCAGCAGCTTTTCCGGGGACTACTCCTACGAGCAGTACTTC
clone_size: .; d_call: .; j_call: TRBJ1-4; v_call: TRBV5-1; cdr3_aa: CASSLGGSNEKLFF; cdr3_nt: TGCGCCAGCAGCTTGGGAGGATCTAATGAAAAACTGTTTTTT
clone_size: .; d_call: TRBD1; j_call: TRBJ2-1; v_call: TRBV3-1/TRBV3-2; cdr3_aa: CASSLRGTGADYNEQFF; cdr3_nt: TGTGCCAGCAGCCTCAGAGGGACAGGGGCGGACTACAATGAGCAGTTCTTC
clone_size: .; d_call: .; j_call: TRBJ1-1; v_call: TRBV18; cdr3_aa: CASSPPSRDTEAFF; cdr3_nt: TGTGCCAGCTCACCACCGTCCAGGGACACTGAAGCTTTCTTT
clone_size: few; d_call: .; j_call: TRBJ2-3; v_call: TRBV6-1; cdr3_aa: CASSAPMPLRVPPYAGTQYF; cdr3_nt: TGTGCCAGCAGTGCGCCAATGCCCCTTAGGGTGCCCCCTTATGCGGGTACGCAGTATTTT
clone_size: once; d_call: TRBD2; j_call: TRBJ2-3; v_call: TRBV15; cdr3_aa: CATSRDRTSGGYTQYF; cdr3_nt: TGTGCCACCAGCAGAGATCGGACTAGCGGGGGTTATACGCAGTATTTT
clone_size: .; d_call: .; j_call: TRBJ1-5; v_call: TRBV7-9; cdr3_aa: CASSLSGGQEQPQHF; cdr3_nt: TGTGCCAGCAGCTTATCCGGGGGGCAAGAGCAGCCCCAGCATTTT
clone_size: .; d_call: TRBD2; j_call: TRBJ2-5; v_call: TRBV6-4; cdr3_aa: CASSDSSSGWPRGTQYF; cdr3_nt: TGTGCTAGCAGTGACTCGAGTAGCGGGTGGCCCCGGGGGACCCAGTACTTC
clone_size: .; d_call: TRBD1; j_call: TRBJ1-2; v_call: TRBV7-9; cdr3_aa: CASSPGRGYGYTF; cdr3_nt: TGTGCCAGCAGCCCCGGCAGGGGGTATGGCTACACCTTC
clone_size: .; d_call: .; j_call: TRBJ1-4; v_call: TRBV18; cdr3_aa: CASSPNVQGEKLFF; cdr3_nt: TGTGCCAGCTCACCAAATGTTCAGGGTGAAAAACTGTTTTTT
clone_size: .; d_call: .; j_call: TRBJ1-2; v_call: TRBV4-3; cdr3_aa: CASSQVRGYDYGYTF; cdr3_nt: TGCGCCAGCAGCCAAGTTAGGGGATACGACTATGGCTACACCTTC
clone_size: .; d_call: .; j_call: TRBJ2-1; v_call: TRBV6-2/TRBV6-3; cdr3_aa: CASSYSPGGRGQNLSYNEQFF; cdr3_nt: TGTGCCAGCAGTTACTCCCCTGGGGGCAGGGGTCAAAATCTCTCCTACAATGAGCAGTTCTTC
clone_size: .; d_call: TRBD2; j_call: TRBJ2-5; v_call: TRBV29-1; cdr3_aa: CSAGAGGETQYF; cdr3_nt: TGCAGTGCTGGGGCGGGGGGGGAGACCCAGTACTTC
clone_size: .; d_call: .; j_call: TRBJ1-1; v_call: TRBV15; cdr3_aa: CATSRDLNTEAFF; cdr3_nt: TGTGCCACCAGCAGAGACTTGAACACTGAAGCTTTCTTT
clone_size: .; d_call: TRBD1; j_call: TRBJ1-6; v_call: TRBV27; cdr3_aa: CASSIRQGLDSPLHF; cdr3_nt: TGTGCCAGCAGTATAAGACAGGGGTTAGATTCACCCCTCCACTTT
clone_size: .; d_call: .; j_call: TRBJ1-5; v_call: TRBV7-2; cdr3_aa: CASSWAGQSNQPQHF; cdr3_nt: TGTGCCAGCAGCTGGGCTGGACAGAGCAATCAGCCCCAGCATTTT
clone_size: .; d_call: .; j_call: TRBJ1-1; v_call: TRBV11-3; cdr3_aa: CASSKGGGDTEAFF; cdr3_nt: TGTGCCAGCAGCAAGGGCGGGGGGGACACTGAAGCTTTCTTT
clone_size: few; d_call: .; j_call: TRBJ2-3; v_call: TRBV14; cdr3_aa: CASSRGPGDTQYF; cdr3_nt: TGTGCCAGCAGTAGAGGCCCTGGGGATACGCAGTATTTT
clone_size: once; d_call: .; j_call: TRBJ2-5; v_call: TRBV19; cdr3_aa: CASSPDREATQYF; cdr3_nt: TGTGCCAGTAGTCCTGACAGGGAGGCGACCCAGTACTTC
clone_size: .; d_call: .; j_call: TRBJ1-1; v_call: TRBV28; cdr3_aa: CASSTRVAEAFF; cdr3_nt: TGTGCCAGCAGTACGCGGGTCGCTGAAGCTTTCTTT
clone_size: .; d_call: TRBD1; j_call: TRBJ2-5; v_call: TRBV9; cdr3_aa: CASSVGDRGRGETQYF; cdr3_nt: TGTGCCAGCAGCGTAGGGGACAGGGGGCGAGGGGAGACCCAGTACTTC
clone_size: few; d_call: .; j_call: TRBJ1-5; v_call: TRBV2; cdr3_aa: CASSEARRNQPQHF; cdr3_nt: TGTGCCAGCAGTGAAGCCAGGCGCAATCAGCCCCAGCATTTT
clone_size: .; d_call: TRBD1; j_call: TRBJ1-3; v_call: TRBV18; cdr3_aa: CASSGQGARGNTIYF; cdr3_nt: TGTGCCAGCTCAGGACAGGGGGCGAGAGGAAACACCATATATTTT
clone_size: .; d_call: TRBD2; j_call: TRBJ2-5; v_call: TRBV5-1; cdr3_aa: CASSSSYGGAGTQYF; cdr3_nt: TGCGCCAGCAGCTCCTCTTACGGGGGGGCAGGGACCCAGTACTTC
clone_size: .; d_call: .; j_call: TRBJ1-2; v_call: TRBV19; cdr3_aa: CASSIDGQMGYTF; cdr3_nt: TGTGCCAGTAGTATAGACGGACAGATGGGCTACACCTTC
clone_size: .; d_call: .; j_call: TRBJ1-5; v_call: TRBV3-1/TRBV3-2; cdr3_aa: CASSPTLNQPQHF; cdr3_nt: TGTGCCAGCAGCCCGACACTCAATCAGCCCCAGCATTTT
clone_size: many; d_call: TRBD2; j_call: TRBJ2-7; v_call: TRBV6-4; cdr3_aa: CASRLAGESSYEQYF; cdr3_nt: TGTGCCAGCAGATTAGCGGGGGAAAGCTCCTACGAGCAGTACTTC
clone_size: .; d_call: TRBD1; j_call: TRBJ1-2; v_call: TRBV10-3; cdr3_aa: CAISEGTVYGYTF; cdr3_nt: TGTGCCATCAGTGAGGGGACAGTCTATGGCTACACCTTC
clone_size: .; d_call: .; j_call: TRBJ1-4; v_call: TRBV10-3; cdr3_aa: CAISESGGANEKLFF; cdr3_nt: TGTGCCATCAGTGAGTCGGGGGGGGCTAATGAAAAACTGTTTTTT
clone_size: .; d_call: .; j_call: TRBJ1-3; v_call: TRBV15; cdr3_aa: CATSRPLQVYSGNTIYF; cdr3_nt: TGTGCCACCAGCAGGCCCCTACAGGTTTACTCTGGAAACACCATATATTTT
clone_size: .; d_call: .; j_call: TRBJ2-2; v_call: TRBV3-1/TRBV3-2; cdr3_aa: CASSQVGGTGELFF; cdr3_nt: TGTGCCAGCAGCCAAGTCGGGGGTACCGGGGAGCTGTTTTTT
clone_size: .; d_call: TRBD2; j_call: TRBJ2-2; v_call: TRBV4-3; cdr3_aa: CASKTGLAANTGELFF; cdr3_nt: TGCGCCAGCAAAACGGGCCTAGCGGCGAACACCGGGGAGCTGTTTTTT
clone_size: .; d_call: .; j_call: TRBJ1-2; v_call: TRBV3-1/TRBV3-2; cdr3_aa: CASSRAGTNYGYTF; cdr3_nt: TGTGCCAGCAGCCGAGCCGGGACTAACTATGGCTACACCTTC
clone_size: .; d_call: .; j_call: TRBJ1-1; v_call: TRBV4-1; cdr3_aa: CASSWGQLNTEAFF; cdr3_nt: TGCGCCAGCAGCTGGGGGCAGTTGAACACTGAAGCTTTCTTT
clone_size: .; d_call: TRBD1; j_call: TRBJ2-3; v_call: TRBV19; cdr3_aa: CASSSDRATDTQYF; cdr3_nt: TGTGCCAGTAGTTCGGACAGGGCCACAGATACGCAGTATTTT
clone_size: .; d_call: TRBD2; j_call: TRBJ2-2; v_call: TRBV5-1; cdr3_aa: CASSLSGTSGGTGELFF; cdr3_nt: TGCGCCAGCAGCTTGAGCGGGACTAGCGGGGGCACCGGGGAGCTGTTTTTT
clone_size: once; d_call: .; j_call: TRBJ1-6; v_call: TRBV23-1; cdr3_aa: CASSQFMQGEIPPLHF; cdr3_nt: TGCGCCAGCAGTCAATTCATGCAGGGTGAAATCCCACCCCTCCACTTT
clone_size: .; d_call: .; j_call: TRBJ1-2; v_call: TRBV6-5; cdr3_aa: CASRSPGLGGYTF; cdr3_nt: TGTGCCAGCAGATCGCCAGGGTTAGGGGGCTACACCTTC
clone_size: .; d_call: .; j_call: TRBJ2-1; v_call: TRBV6-5; cdr3_aa: CASSSWTAADNEQFF; cdr3_nt: TGTGCCAGCAGCTCCTGGACAGCCGCAGACAATGAGCAGTTCTTC
clone_size: .; d_call: .; j_call: TRBJ2-7; v_call: TRBV10-3; cdr3_aa: CAINPRGFSYEQYF; cdr3_nt: TGTGCCATAAACCCCAGAGGTTTCTCCTACGAGCAGTACTTC
clone_size: once; d_call: TRBD1; j_call: TRBJ1-3; v_call: TRBV28; cdr3_aa: CASSAQGSGNTIYF; cdr3_nt: TGTGCCAGCAGTGCACAGGGGTCTGGAAACACCATATATTTT
clone_size: .; d_call: .; j_call: TRBJ1-6; v_call: TRBV9; cdr3_aa: CASSVAGREGSPLHF; cdr3_nt: TGTGCCAGCAGCGTAGCAGGCAGGGAGGGATCACCCCTCCACTTT
clone_size: once; d_call: .; j_call: TRBJ2-1; v_call: TRBV6-1; cdr3_aa: CASSDTLWNEQFF; cdr3_nt: TGTGCCAGCAGTGACACTTTATGGAATGAGCAGTTCTTC
clone_size: .; d_call: TRBD2; j_call: TRBJ2-1; v_call: TRBV5-1; cdr3_aa: CASKWTSGNEQFF; cdr3_nt: TGCGCCAGCAAATGGACTAGCGGAAATGAGCAGTTCTTC
clone_size: .; d_call: TRBD1; j_call: TRBJ2-4; v_call: TRBV3-1/TRBV3-2; cdr3_aa: CASSHGTAGNIQYF; cdr3_nt: TGTGCCAGCAGCCACGGGACAGCCGGCAACATTCAGTACTTC
clone_size: .; d_call: .; j_call: TRBJ2-6; v_call: TRBV9; cdr3_aa: CASSVVEGANVLTF; cdr3_nt: TGTGCCAGCAGCGTAGTAGAGGGGGCCAACGTCCTGACTTTC
clone_size: .; d_call: TRBD1; j_call: TRBJ1-1; v_call: TRBV19; cdr3_aa: CASKYRGPRKAFF; cdr3_nt: TGTGCCAGTAAGTACAGGGGTCCCCGTAAAGCTTTCTTT